These 7 T cell receptor beta chains share one sample of origin, sequenced in a study of blood T cells in healthy people across ages. PCR was performed a second time for roughly 7 to 12 cycles using a sample-barcoded 5' primer and a J-beta primer mix. Using its own MiXCR run on the 5' RACE reads, TCRdb lists one record per CDR3 protein. The sample yields some 290,000 distinct CDR3 sequences, around 30% seen once. The sequenced sample was blood. The receptors shown here come from a woman in her 70s in good health.

This clonotype was counted only a few times. The chain couples TRBV20-1 to TRBJ2-1, with TRBD2 matching 12 bases. The CDR3 has 16 amino acids. The V gene end was trimmed by 5 bases and the J gene end by 0 bases; junction bases not matched to a gene: 5. Germline V gene sequence: CDR1 DFQATT, CDR2 SNEGSKA (reference sequence). The CDR3 DNA sequence: TGCAGTGCTGTCTGGACTAGCGGGGCCTCCTACAATGAGCAGTTCTTC. This sequence encodes CSAVWTSGASYNEQFF.

A word on this clonotype: The junction departs from germline at one end; a sequencing error may be responsible. J is TRBJ2-2 and V is TRBV19; 8 bases map to TRBD2. This CDR3 spans 15 amino acids. The V gene's germline CDR1 is LNHDA and CDR2 SQIVND (reference sequence). CDR3 nucleotides: TGTGCCAGTGAGCGGGAGACCGCGAACACCGGGAAGCTGTTTTTT. Protein product: CASERETANTGKLFF.

The chain combines TRBV20-1 with TRBJ2-5, with 7 bases identical to TRBD1. The DNA end lines up better with TRBJ2-7; the J call may be wrong. Germline V gene sequence: CDR1 DFQATT, CDR2 SNEGSKA (reference sequence). The length of the CDR3 is 12 residues. DNA of the CDR3: TGCAGTGCGCCCGACAGGGTGTACGAGCAGTACTTC. Protein product: CSAPDRVYEQYF.

The V call is TRBV7-3, the J call TRBJ2-5; 7 bases match TRBD1. Trimming removed 5 bases from V and 2 bases from J; junction bases left unmatched: 8. The V gene's germline CDR1 is SGHTA and CDR2 FQGTGA. The CDR3 contains 15 residues. The CDR3 protein is CASSQGRTGQETQYF. The CDR3 bases are TGTGCCAGCAGCCAAGGAAGGACAGGACAAGAGACCCAGTACTTC. Using reference TRBV7-3 and TRBJ2-5 for the parts outside the CDR3, the full variable domain is GAGVSQTPSNKVTEKGKYVELRCDPISGHTALYWYRQSLGQGPEFLIYFQGTGAADDSGLPNDRFFAVRPEGSVSTLKIQRTERGDSAVYLCASSQGRTGQETQYFGPGTRLLVL.

This clonotype has ten or more counts. V gene TRBV2 combines with J gene TRBJ2-5, with D perhaps matching TRBD1 (5 bases). The length of the CDR3 is 13 residues. Germline V gives CDR1 SNHLY, CDR2 FYNNEI. Trimming stripped 7 bases from V and 5 bases from J, with 14 bases between. CDR3 sequence (DNA): TGTGCCAGCATTCGACAGAGTTACGAGACCCAGTACTTC. Its protein product is CASIRQSYETQYF.

This clonotype has a handful of counts. The chain has TRBV20-1 and TRBJ2-6; D remains unclear. This CDR3 has 15 residues. In germline, CDR1 is DFQATT, CDR2 SNEGSKA (reference sequence). With 0 bases removed from V and 1 base from J, the gap between germline ends came to 7 bases. The CDR3 here is CSARDRTSGANVLTF. Here the CDR3 DNA reads TGCAGTGCTAGAGATCGGACGTCTGGGGCCAACGTCCTGACTTTC.

This chain links TRBV6-5 with TRBJ2-7; D call uncertain. The CDR3 length is 13 residues. Germline V gene data show CDR1 as MNHEY and CDR2 as SVGAGI. Trimming removed 5 bases from V and 3 bases from J, with 11 bases in between. CDR3 sequence: CASSPGRIYEQYF. CDR3 bases: TGTGCCAGCAGTCCTGGACGGATCTACGAGCAGTACTTC.